This T cell receptor (beta chain) was recovered during a study of beta chain features in type 1 diabetes. General study results and limits: Patients showed naive, central memory and Treg TCRB repertoires that appeared more similar than those of healthy donors. The cDNA sequencing approach could over-represent high-TCR-expressing cells.

The whole isolated RNA underwent reverse transcription, so sequencing captured expressed TCRB transcripts. Clones were read by immunoSEQ multiplex PCR, and TCRdb kept only the in-frame ones, dropping some. The repertoire holds about 150,000 clones, with over 8.5% as singletons. Of note for this clone: Its antigen is not identified.

The sequencing sample was made of central memory CD4+ T cells from blood. The sequence came from a man aged 18 to 35 in good health.

The CDR3 loop reads CASSQAGDTALYGYTF. The CDR3 DNA sequence: TGCGCCAGCAGCCAAGCTGGGGATACAGCCCTCTATGGCTACACCTTC. This chain links TRBV4-3 with TRBJ1-2; unclear D gene. The length of the CDR3 is 16 residues. V shed 1 base and J shed 4 bases, with 16 bases lying between them. The germline gives CDR1 LGHNA, CDR2 YSLEER.